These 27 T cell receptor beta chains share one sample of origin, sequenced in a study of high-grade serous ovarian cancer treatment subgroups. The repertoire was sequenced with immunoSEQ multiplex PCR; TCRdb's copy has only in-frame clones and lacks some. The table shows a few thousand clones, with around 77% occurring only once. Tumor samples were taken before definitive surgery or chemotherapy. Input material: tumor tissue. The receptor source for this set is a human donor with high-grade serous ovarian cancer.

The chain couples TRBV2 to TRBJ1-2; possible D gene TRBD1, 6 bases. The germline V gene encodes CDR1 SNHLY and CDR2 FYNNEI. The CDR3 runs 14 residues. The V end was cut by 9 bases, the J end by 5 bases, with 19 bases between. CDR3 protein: CARGEGGNRYGYTF. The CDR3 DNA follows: TGTGCCAGGGGGGAAGGGGGGAACCGATATGGCTACACCTTC.

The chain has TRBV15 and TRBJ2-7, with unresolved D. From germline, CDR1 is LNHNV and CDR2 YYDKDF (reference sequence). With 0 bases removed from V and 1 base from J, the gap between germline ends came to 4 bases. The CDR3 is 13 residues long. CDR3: CATSREASYEQYF. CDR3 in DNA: TGTGCCACCAGCAGAGAAGCGTCCTACGAGCAGTACTTC.

CDR3 coding DNA: TGTGCCAGCAGCATAAAGCGGGGCGGGGAGACCCAGTACTTC. This encodes CASSIKRGGETQYF. This chain connects TRBV7-2 to TRBJ2-5; 7 bases are a match to TRBD2. Germline loops: CDR1 SGHTA, CDR2 FQGNSA. The V and J ends lost 5 bases and 5 bases, in that order; junction bases with no gene match: 8. This CDR3 has 14 amino acids. The full variable domain, rest sourced from reference TRBV7-2 and TRBJ2-5, is GAGVSQSPSNKVTEKGKDVELRCDPISGHTALYWYRQSLGQGLEFLIYFQGNSAPDKSGLPSDRFSAERTGGSVSTLTIQRTQQEDSAVYLCASSIKRGGETQYFGPGTRLLVL.

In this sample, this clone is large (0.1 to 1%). In nucleotides, the CDR3 is TGTGCCAGCAGCCACGGGACAGCATATACCGGGGAGCTGTTTTTT. Its protein is CASSHGTAYTGELFF. The V call is TRBV7-6, the J call TRBJ2-2; 7 bases are shared with TRBD1. V dropped 5 bases and J dropped 5; count of bases not matched to a gene: 8. Germline V gene lookup returns CDR1 SGHVS and CDR2 FNYEAQ. The CDR3 runs to 15 residues.

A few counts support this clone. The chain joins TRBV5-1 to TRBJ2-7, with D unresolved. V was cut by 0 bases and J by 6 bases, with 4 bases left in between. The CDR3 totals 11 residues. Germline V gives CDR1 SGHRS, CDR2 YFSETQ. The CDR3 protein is CASSLGGEQYF. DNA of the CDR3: TGCGCCAGCAGCTTGGGGGGCGAGCAGTACTTC.

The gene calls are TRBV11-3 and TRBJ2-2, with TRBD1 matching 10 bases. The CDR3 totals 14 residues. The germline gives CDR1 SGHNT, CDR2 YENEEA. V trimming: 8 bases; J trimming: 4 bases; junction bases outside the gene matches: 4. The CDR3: CASRWDRGTGELFF. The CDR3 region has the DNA TGTGCCAGCCGGTGGGACAGGGGCACCGGGGAGCTGTTTTTT.

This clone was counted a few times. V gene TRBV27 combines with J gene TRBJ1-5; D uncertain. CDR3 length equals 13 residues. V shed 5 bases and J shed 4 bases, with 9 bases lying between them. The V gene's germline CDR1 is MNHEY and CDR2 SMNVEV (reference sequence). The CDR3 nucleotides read TGTGCCAGCAGTCCCCTTCGTAATCAGCCCCAGCATTTT. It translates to CASSPLRNQPQHF.

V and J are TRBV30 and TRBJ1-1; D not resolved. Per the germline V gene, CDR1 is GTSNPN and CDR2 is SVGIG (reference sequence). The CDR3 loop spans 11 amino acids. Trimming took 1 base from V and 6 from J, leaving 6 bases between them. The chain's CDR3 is CAWSEVAEAFF. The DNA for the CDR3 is TGTGCCTGGAGTGAGGTTGCTGAAGCTTTCTTT. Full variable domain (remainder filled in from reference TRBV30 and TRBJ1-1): SQTIHQWPATLVQPVGSPLSLECTVEGTSNPNLYWYRQAAGRGLQLLFYSVGIGQISSEVPQNLSASRPQDRQFILSSKKLLLSDSGFYLCAWSEVAEAFFGQGTRLTVV.

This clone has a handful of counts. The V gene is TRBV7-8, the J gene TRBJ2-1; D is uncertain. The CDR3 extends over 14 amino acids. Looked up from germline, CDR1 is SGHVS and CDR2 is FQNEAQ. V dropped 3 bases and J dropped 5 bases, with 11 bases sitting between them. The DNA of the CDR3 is TGTGCCAGCAGCTTTCAACGCGGTCACAATGAGCAGTTCTTC. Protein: CASSFQRGHNEQFF.

Here the CDR3 DNA reads TGTGCCAGCAGCCCAGGGGGTTGGACTGAAGCTTTCTTT. Translated: CASSPGGWTEAFF. The chain carries TRBV9 and TRBJ1-1; 7 nucleotides match TRBD1. V lost 4 bases and J lost 5; bases outside the gene matches: 5. Germline values: CDR1 SGDLS, CDR2 YYNGEE. This CDR3 is 13 amino acids long.

The chain's CDR3 is CASSFGGSTDTQYF. The CDR3 nucleotides read TGTGCCAGCAGCTTCGGGGGGAGCACAGATACGCAGTATTTT. The V gene is TRBV7-3, the J gene TRBJ2-3, with 7 positions matching TRBD2. The V gene's germline CDR1 is SGHTA and CDR2 FQGTGA. The CDR3 sequence is 14 residues long. Germline trimming cut 3 bases from V and 0 bases from J; bases unmatched to any gene: 0.

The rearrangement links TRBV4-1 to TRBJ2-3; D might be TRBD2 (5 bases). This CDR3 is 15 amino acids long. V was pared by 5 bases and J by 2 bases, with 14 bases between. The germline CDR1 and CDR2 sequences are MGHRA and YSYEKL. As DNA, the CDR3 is TGCGCCAGCAGCGTCACCGGGAAAGTCACAGATACGCAGTATTTT. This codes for CASSVTGKVTDTQYF.

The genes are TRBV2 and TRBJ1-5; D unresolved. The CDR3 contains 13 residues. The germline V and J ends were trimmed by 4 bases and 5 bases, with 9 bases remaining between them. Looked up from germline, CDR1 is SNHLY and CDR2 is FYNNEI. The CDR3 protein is CASSGPLYQPQHF. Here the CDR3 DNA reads TGTGCCAGCAGTGGTCCGCTGTATCAGCCCCAGCATTTT.

CDR3 sequence (DNA): TGTGCCAGCAGTTATCGGCGGGGGGGCCACGAGCAGTACTTC. It specifies CASSYRRGGHEQYF. This chain uses TRBV6-5 with TRBJ2-7, with 9 bases lining up with TRBD2. V lost 3 bases, J lost 5 bases, and 5 bases stayed unmatched. This CDR3 has 14 residues. From germline, CDR1 is MNHEY and CDR2 SVGAGI.

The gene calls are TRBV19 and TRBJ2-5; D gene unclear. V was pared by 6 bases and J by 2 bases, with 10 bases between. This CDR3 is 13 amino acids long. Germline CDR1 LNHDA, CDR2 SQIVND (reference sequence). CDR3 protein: CASRDFSQETQYF. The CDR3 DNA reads TGTGCCAGTAGGGATTTCTCTCAAGAGACCCAGTACTTC.

The CDR3 loop reads CASSSLAGGTDTQYF. In DNA, the CDR3 is TGTGCCAGCAGTTCGCTAGCGGGGGGCACAGATACGCAGTATTTT. This chain links TRBV6-5 with TRBJ2-3, with TRBD2 matching over 10 bases. Trimming removed 4 bases from V and 1 base from J; junction bases left unmatched: 2. The CDR3 spans 15 residues. In germline, CDR1 is MNHEY, CDR2 SVGAGI.

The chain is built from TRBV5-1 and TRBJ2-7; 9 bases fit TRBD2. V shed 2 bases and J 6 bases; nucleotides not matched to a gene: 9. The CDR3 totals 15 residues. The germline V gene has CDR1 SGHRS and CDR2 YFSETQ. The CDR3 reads CASSFGPSGTGEQYF. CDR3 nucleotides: TGCGCCAGCAGCTTCGGCCCTAGCGGGACGGGCGAGCAGTACTTC.

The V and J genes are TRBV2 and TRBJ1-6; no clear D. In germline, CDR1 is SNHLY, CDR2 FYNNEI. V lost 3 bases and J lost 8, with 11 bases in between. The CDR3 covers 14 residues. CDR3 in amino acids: CASSDQGGYSPLHF. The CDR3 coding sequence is TGTGCCAGCAGTGATCAAGGCGGCTATTCACCCCTCCACTTT.

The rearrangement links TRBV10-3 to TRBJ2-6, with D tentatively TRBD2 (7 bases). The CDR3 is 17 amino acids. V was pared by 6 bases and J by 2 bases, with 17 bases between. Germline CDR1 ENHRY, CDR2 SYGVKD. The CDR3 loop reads CAIRGGPLTTGANVLTF. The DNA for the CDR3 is TGTGCCATCAGGGGGGGGCCCTTGACTACTGGGGCCAACGTCCTGACTTTC.

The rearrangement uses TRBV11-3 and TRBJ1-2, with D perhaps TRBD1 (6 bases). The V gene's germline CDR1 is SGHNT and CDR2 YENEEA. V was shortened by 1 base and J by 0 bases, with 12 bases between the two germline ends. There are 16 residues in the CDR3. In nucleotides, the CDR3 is TGTGCCAGCAGCTTAGGAGGGGACACCTCTAACTATGGCTACACCTTC. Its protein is CASSLGGDTSNYGYTF.

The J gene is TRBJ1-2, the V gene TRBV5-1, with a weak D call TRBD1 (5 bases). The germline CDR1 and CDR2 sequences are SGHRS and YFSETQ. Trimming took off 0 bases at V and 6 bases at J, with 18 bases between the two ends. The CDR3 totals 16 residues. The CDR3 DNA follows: TGCGCCAGCAGCTTGGCCCAGGGCCTTATTGGGGATGGCTACACCTTC. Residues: CASSLAQGLIGDGYTF.

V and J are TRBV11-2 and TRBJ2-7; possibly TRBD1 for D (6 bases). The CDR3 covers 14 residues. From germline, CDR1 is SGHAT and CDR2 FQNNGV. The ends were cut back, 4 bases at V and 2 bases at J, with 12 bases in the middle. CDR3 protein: CASSSGTLAYEQYF. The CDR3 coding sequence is TGTGCCAGCAGCTCCGGGACACTAGCCTACGAGCAGTACTTC.

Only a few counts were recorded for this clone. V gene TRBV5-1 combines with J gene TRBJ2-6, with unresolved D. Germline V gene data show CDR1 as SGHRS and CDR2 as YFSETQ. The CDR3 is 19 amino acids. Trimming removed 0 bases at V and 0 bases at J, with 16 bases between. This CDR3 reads CASSLEQTLTISGANVLTF. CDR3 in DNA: TGCGCCAGCAGCTTGGAGCAGACACTAACGATCTCTGGGGCCAACGTCCTGACTTTC.

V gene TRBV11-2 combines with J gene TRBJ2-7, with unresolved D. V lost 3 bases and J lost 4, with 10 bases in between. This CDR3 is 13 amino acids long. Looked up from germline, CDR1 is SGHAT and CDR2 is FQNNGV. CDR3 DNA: TGTGCCAGCAGCTTTAACCCGGCATACGAGCAGTACTTC. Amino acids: CASSFNPAYEQYF.

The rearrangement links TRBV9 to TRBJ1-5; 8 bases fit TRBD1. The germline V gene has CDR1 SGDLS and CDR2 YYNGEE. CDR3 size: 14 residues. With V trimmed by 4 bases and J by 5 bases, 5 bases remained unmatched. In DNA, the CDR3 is TGTGCCAGCAGCCCCGGACAGGGCTATCAGCCCCAGCATTTT. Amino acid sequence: CASSPGQGYQPQHF.

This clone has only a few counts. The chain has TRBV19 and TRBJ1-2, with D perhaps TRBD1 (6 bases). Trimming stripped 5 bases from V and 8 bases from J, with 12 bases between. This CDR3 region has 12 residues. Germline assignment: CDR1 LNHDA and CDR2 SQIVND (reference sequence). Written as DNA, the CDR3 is TGTGCCAGTAGTGCGAGCAGGGGCGGCTACACCTTC. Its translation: CASSASRGGYTF.

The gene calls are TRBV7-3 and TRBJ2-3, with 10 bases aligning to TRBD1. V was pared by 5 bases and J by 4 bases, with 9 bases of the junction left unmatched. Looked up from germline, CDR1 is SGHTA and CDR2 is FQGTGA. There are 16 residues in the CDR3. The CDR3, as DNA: TGTGCCAGCAGCCTGATGACAGGGGGCAAGTCAGATACGCAGTATTTT. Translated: CASSLMTGGKSDTQYF.